This T cell receptor (beta chain) was sequenced in a study of identical twins. Points from the study as a whole: Carriage of fewer insertions was seen in abundant cord blood beta clonotypes, whereas memory repertoires showed none. Cross-sectional statistics, not tracking of the same donors, supported the conclusions. The study found weaker excess twin sharing in beta out-of-frame sequences.

This CDR3 has 15 amino acids. V shed 6 bases and J 1 base; nucleotides not matched to a gene: 8. In its sample, this clonotype was seen many times. Its antigen is currently unknown. Template switching added a universal primer site; cDNA carried unique molecular identifiers. One entry per CDR3 protein results from TCRdb running MiXCR on the 5' RACE reads. The sample contains roughly 630,000 distinct CDR3 sequences, roughly 6.6% of which appear only once. These sequences were also reported in another study, on yellow fever vaccine responses in identical twins.

The chain has TRBV12-3 or TRBV12-4 and TRBJ1-1, with TRBD1 matching over 7 bases. Sequenced sample: PBMCs. This clonotype originated in a young woman in good health. This CDR3 is CASSPPKGANTEAFF. CDR3 in DNA: TGTGCCAGCAGCCCCCCCAAGGGGGCGAACACTGAAGCTTTCTTT.